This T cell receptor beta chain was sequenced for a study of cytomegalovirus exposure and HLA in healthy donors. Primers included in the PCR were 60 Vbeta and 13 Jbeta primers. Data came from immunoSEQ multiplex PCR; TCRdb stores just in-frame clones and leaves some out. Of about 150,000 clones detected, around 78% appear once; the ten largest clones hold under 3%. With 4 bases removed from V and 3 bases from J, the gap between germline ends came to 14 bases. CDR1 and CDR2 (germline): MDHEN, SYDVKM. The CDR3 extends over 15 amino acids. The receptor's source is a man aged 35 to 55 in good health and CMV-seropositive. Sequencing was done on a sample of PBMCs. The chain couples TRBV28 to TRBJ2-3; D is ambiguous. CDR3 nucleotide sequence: TGTGCCAGCAGTTCCCCGGCAGCGATAACAGATACGCAGTATTTT. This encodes CASSSPAAITDTQYF.